This T cell receptor beta chain was observed in a study of cytomegalovirus exposure and HLA in healthy donors. Study as a whole: HLA-typed donors contributed around 85 million unique TCRs, which were held in an early data release. General observations from the study: A further, later analysis showed that HLA-associated TCR beta chains (compared with equally common others) were more clonally expanded. Analyses of presence and absence presupposed an approximately uniform sequencing depth across donors.

The PCR was carried out with 60 Vbeta primers and 13 Jbeta primers. Libraries were prepared by immunoSEQ multiplex PCR; TCRdb keeps only in-frame clonotypes and omits some of them. The table records over 100,000 clones, 55% to 65% of them present only once. Unmatched junction bases numbered 11, after V lost 4 bases and J lost 5 bases. Germline CDR1 MNHEY, CDR2 SMNVEV (reference sequence). The CDR3 is made up of 17 amino acids. With respect to this clone: Its antigen is unknown.

Sequences were obtained from PBMCs. The chain has TRBV27 and TRBJ2-1; TRBD2 matches at 10 bases. The sequence derives from a woman in her twenties or thirties in good health and CMV-seronegative. The CDR3: CASSSTVIAGGDNEQFF. CDR3 nucleotides: TGTGCCAGCAGTTCGACAGTGATAGCGGGGGGCGACAATGAGCAGTTCTTC.